This T cell receptor beta chain was identified in a study of shared clonotypes between healthy human individuals. Original analysis: Without quality scores, immunoSEQ junctional reads could not be filtered like full-length reads. Clones were read by immunoSEQ multiplex PCR, and TCRdb kept only the in-frame ones, dropping some. V and J calls and clone size are those listed in that table; D and trimming were worked out from the DNA. Of around 2.1 million clones in the sample, roughly 95% were seen once. Turning to this clone: Its specificity is unknown.

Study-wide results and caveats: The naive CD4 repertoires of a few donors were compared, and approximately 4.7% of clonotypes were shared.

Between the trimmed V and J ends, which lost 5 bases and 8 bases, there was a span of 12 bases. This CDR3 has 13 amino acids. Looked up from germline, CDR1 is MNHEY and CDR2 is SVGAGI. The sequenced material came from naive CD4+ T cells sorted from blood. Indicated subset: CD45RA+ positively selected. The clonotype originates from a man between 18 and 29 years old in good health. The chain carries TRBV6-5 and TRBJ2-2; tentatively, D is TRBD1 (5 bases). The CDR3 here is CASSGQGRGELFF. The CDR3 region has the DNA TGTGCCAGCAGTGGTCAGGGAAGAGGGGAGCTGTTTTTT.